The source of this T cell receptor (beta chain) is a study of T cell changes during pregnancy in multiple sclerosis (dated by TCRdb to about 2019). About the study as a whole: Changes in the T cell repertoire over the course of pregnancy were examined in this study in women with multiple sclerosis.

Library construction relied on the immunoSEQ multiplex PCR assay. This is the immuneACCESS table as TCRdb keeps it, with only in-frame sequences that have V and J called. A part of the clones is gone; compared with another copy, unresolved V genes explain less than half, and the rest is unexplained. The sample profile shows approximately 70,000 clones; 70% to 90% of them were found once. Together, the top ten hold approximately 1% of the sample. CDR1 and CDR2 are drawn from the germline V gene: LGHNA, YSLEER. V lost 0 bases and J lost 10 bases; the stretch between them is 13 bases long. The CDR3 spans 14 residues, from the cysteine through the phenylalanine. The entry retains the CDR3 DNA only, 42 bases that are in frame from base 1. In the case of this clone: No antigen is known for it. No quality values exist for individual bases; no much larger clone is one base distant.

The source is a female donor in good health, enrolled as a control in a pregnancy study. The V gene is TRBV4-3 and the J gene is TRBJ1-5, and the D gene may be TRBD1, 5 bases matching. Sequencing used peripheral blood, obtained in the first trimester of pregnancy. The CDR3 reads as follows: CASSQESGFRPQHF. The nucleotides read TGCGCCAGCAGCCAAGAATCAGGGTTTCGACCCCAGCATTTT.